The rows below give T cell receptor beta chains drawn from one sample of a study of spatial heterogeneity in lung cancer. TCRdb itself ran the 5' RACE reads through MiXCR, one entry per CDR3 protein. This table holds around 9,300 distinct CDR3 sequences, 6% to 6.5% found once. Sequencing used lung tumor tissue, obtained at surgery. The receptors were gathered from a male donor with early-stage non-small cell lung cancer. The CDR3 runs from the conserved cysteine through the conserved F or W. The D gene is left open where the match is weak. Clone size is stated in some rows and not others, as once, few, many or a class when expanded.

clone_size d_call j_call v_call cdr3_aa cdr3_nt
many - TRBJ1-2 TRBV10-2 CASSEKRNSGYTF TGCGCCAGCAGTGAGAAGCGCAACTCCGGCTACACCTTC
many - TRBJ1-2 TRBV6-1 CASSEAPGSVYGYTF TGTGCCAGCAGTGAAGCGCCAGGGTCGGTCTATGGCTACACCTTC
many TRBD1 TRBJ1-5 TRBV12-3/TRBV12-4 CASSLGTGDNQPQHF TGTGCCAGCAGTTTAGGGACAGGGGATAATCAGCCCCAGCATTTT
many TRBD1 TRBJ1-1 TRBV12-3/TRBV12-4 CASSGLGQGALNTEAFF TGTGCCAGCAGTGGCCTAGGACAGGGGGCTTTGAACACTGAAGCTTTCTTT
many TRBD1 TRBJ2-2 TRBV29-1 CSVGQGGYTGELFF TGCAGCGTAGGACAGGGCGGTTACACCGGGGAGCTGTTTTTT
few - TRBJ1-5 TRBV20-1 CSAYRTVNQPQHF TGCAGTGCCTACCGGACAGTCAATCAGCCCCAGCATTTT
many - TRBJ1-1 TRBV6-6 CASSYTSGQNHEAFF TGTGCCAGCAGTTACACCTCGGGCCAGAATCATGAAGCTTTCTTT
many TRBD2 TRBJ2-2 TRBV6-2/TRBV6-3 CASRPQRGNTGELFF TGTGCCAGCAGACCCCAGCGGGGGAACACCGGGGAGCTGTTTTTT
many - TRBJ1-5 TRBV20-1 CSARTKLGRNQPQHF TGCAGTGCTCGAACCAAACTGGGTCGCAATCAGCCCCAGCATTTT
many - TRBJ1-1 TRBV2 CASRITGLGAEAFF TGTGCCAGCAGGATTACAGGGCTTGGGGCTGAAGCTTTCTTT
few TRBD1 TRBJ2-6 TRBV11-2 CASSSPTGTVLSGANVLTF TGTGCCAGCAGCTCCCCCACCGGGACAGTCCTCTCTGGGGCCAACGTCCTGACTTTC
many - TRBJ2-4 TRBV5-6 CASHGFISKNIQYF TGTGCCAGTCACGGGTTTATTTCCAAAAACATTCAGTACTTC
many TRBD1 TRBJ1-1 TRBV27 CASSTGGTEAFF TGTGCCAGCAGTACAGGGGGCACTGAAGCTTTCTTT
few TRBD1 TRBJ1-2 TRBV19 CASSPTGGNYGYTF TGTGCCAGTAGTCCGACAGGGGGGAACTATGGCTACACCTTC
many - TRBJ2-6 TRBV18 CASSPVGDLSGANVLTF TGTGCCAGCTCACCGGTGGGGGACCTCTCTGGGGCCAACGTCCTGACTTTC
many - TRBJ1-1 TRBV4-1 CASSAVVTVGNTEAFF TGCGCCAGCAGCGCAGTCGTGACAGTAGGGAACACTGAAGCTTTCTTT
few TRBD2 TRBJ2-1 TRBV20-1 CSARGLSSYNEQFF TGCAGTGCTAGGGGACTAAGCTCCTACAATGAGCAGTTCTTC
large - TRBJ2-2 TRBV30 CAWSLVKSGYTGELFF TGTGCCTGGAGTTTGGTGAAGTCGGGTTACACCGGGGAGCTGTTTTTT
many TRBD1 TRBJ1-4 TRBV12-3/TRBV12-4 CASKNRGGNEKLFF TGTGCCAGCAAAAACAGGGGGGGGAATGAAAAACTGTTTTTT
many TRBD1 TRBJ2-7 TRBV11-2 CASSFDRGLHEQYF TGTGCCAGCAGTTTCGACAGGGGGCTCCACGAGCAGTACTTC
- - TRBJ2-6 TRBV28 CASSSPGSGANVLTF TGTGCCAGCAGTTCCCCGGGTTCTGGGGCCAACGTCCTGACTTTC
many - TRBJ1-1 TRBV30 CAWSVRRNLGNTEAFF TGTGCCTGGAGTGTACGGAGGAACTTGGGGAACACTGAAGCTTTCTTT
few TRBD2 TRBJ2-7 TRBV6-2/TRBV6-3 CASSSSWTREGEQYF TGTGCCAGCAGTTCCTCTTGGACTAGAGAGGGCGAGCAGTACTTC
many - TRBJ1-6 TRBV25-1 CASSESTRGISYNSPLHF TGTGCCAGCAGTGAGTCCACTCGGGGAATCTCCTATAATTCACCCCTCCACTTT
many - TRBJ2-7 TRBV12-3/TRBV12-4 CASRKEGDEQYF TGTGCCAGCAGAAAGGAGGGCGACGAGCAGTACTTC
many - TRBJ1-2 TRBV4-1 CASSLIKAPESYGYTF TGCGCCAGCAGCCTTATTAAGGCCCCGGAGTCCTATGGCTACACCTTC
many - TRBJ1-6 TRBV20-1 CSARPQGGRNSPLHF TGCAGTGCTAGACCGCAAGGGGGTAGAAATTCACCCCTCCACTTT
few - TRBJ1-2 TRBV28 CASSLKQYGYTF TGTGCCAGCAGTTTAAAGCAGTATGGCTACACCTTC
many - TRBJ2-7 TRBV6-5 CASSRRDLKQDEQYF TGTGCCAGCAGTCGCCGGGACCTCAAGCAGGACGAGCAGTACTTC
many - TRBJ2-7 TRBV11-1 CASSKLYEQYF TGTGCCAGCAGCAAACTATACGAGCAGTACTTC
many - TRBJ2-7 TRBV7-2 CASSFDRQYEQYF TGTGCCAGCAGCTTCGACCGTCAATACGAGCAGTACTTC
many - TRBJ1-5 TRBV12-3/TRBV12-4 CASRPGNQPQHF TGTGCCAGCCGCCCCGGGAATCAGCCCCAGCATTTT
many - TRBJ1-2 TRBV28 CASSFTRTAYGYTF TGTGCCAGCAGTTTTACAAGGACGGCCTATGGCTACACCTTC
many TRBD1 TRBJ1-2 TRBV5-4 CASSLGQANYGYTF TGTGCCAGCAGCTTAGGACAGGCCAACTATGGCTACACCTTC
many - TRBJ2-7 TRBV20-1 CSAKAASYEQYF TGCAGTGCTAAAGCGGCGTCCTACGAGCAGTACTTC
many TRBD2 TRBJ2-1 TRBV9 CASSATSGGPHEQFF TGTGCCAGCAGCGCCACTAGCGGGGGGCCGCATGAGCAGTTCTTC
many - TRBJ1-6 TRBV2 CASSGDMNSPLHF TGTGCCAGCAGTGGGGACATGAATTCACCCCTCCACTTT
few TRBD1 TRBJ1-1 TRBV5-1 CASSYDRGGTEAFF TGCGCCAGCAGCTATGACAGGGGAGGAACTGAAGCTTTCTTT
many - TRBJ2-7 TRBV7-9 CASSRTGSLNEQYF TGTGCCAGCAGTCGAACAGGGTCTCTCAACGAGCAGTACTTC
- - TRBJ2-5 TRBV7-9 CASSLGSSSGVPETQYF TGTGCCAGCAGCTTAGGATCGTCATCCGGAGTCCCCGAGACCCAGTACTTC
few - TRBJ1-6 TRBV27 CASSLSGAGRGYNSPLHF TGTGCCAGCAGTTTATCGGGGGCAGGGCGTGGGTATAATTCACCCCTCCACTTT
many - TRBJ1-2 TRBV5-1 CASSLEVEGQPANYGYTF TGCGCCAGCAGCTTGGAAGTAGAAGGACAACCAGCTAACTATGGCTACACCTTC
many - TRBJ1-5 TRBV28 CASRTNPTAISNQPQHF TGTGCCAGCAGGACGAATCCGACAGCAATTAGCAATCAGCCCCAGCATTTT
many TRBD1 TRBJ1-1 TRBV12-3/TRBV12-4 CASSLKSGGPTEAFF TGTGCCAGCAGTCTTAAATCAGGGGGCCCCACTGAAGCTTTCTTT